Each of the 25 T cell receptor beta chains below was sequenced from the same sample in a study of blood T cell repertoires in COVID-19 (dated by TCRdb to 2020 to 2021). Library generation was performed with the immunoSEQ multiplex PCR assay. TCRdb re-hosts the immuneACCESS table, in-frame sequences only. Its copies lack some clones; in the studies checked, an unresolved V gene accounts for under half of them, and the cause for the rest is not known. For this sample there are approximately 150,000 clones; around 85% appear just once. In total, the top ten clones hold approximately 5.6% of the sample. The specimen was PBMCs or T cells enriched from blood (not recorded which). All receptors derive from a woman between 40 and 50 years old with acute COVID-19.

The chain uses TRBV18 and TRBJ1-6, with 12 bases matching TRBD1. The germline gives CDR1 KGHSH, CDR2 LQKENI. This CDR3 region has 18 residues. V was clipped by 3 bases and J by 9 bases; unmatched bases: 12. The CDR3: CASSPTPGQGAQGSPLHF. The CDR3 DNA follows: TGTGCCAGCTCACCTACCCCGGGACAGGGGGCGCAAGGTTCACCCCTCCACTTT.

The V call is TRBV9, the J call TRBJ2-3; possibly TRBD1 for D (5 bases). CDR1 is SGDLS and CDR2 is YYNGEE in the germline V gene. Trimming left V 3 bases short and J 0 bases short, with 11 bases between. This CDR3 has 15 residues. CDR3: CASSATDISTDTQYF. The CDR3 nucleotides are TGTGCCAGCAGCGCCACGGACATCAGCACAGATACGCAGTATTTT.

This clone has just a few counts. This chain uses TRBV6-5 with TRBJ2-5; a possible D gene is TRBD2 (7 bases). This CDR3 is 16 amino acids long. Germline V gene lookup returns CDR1 MNHEY and CDR2 SVGAGI. Trimming stripped 0 bases from V and 2 bases from J, with 13 bases between. The CDR3 protein is CASSYSGASGQETQYF. In nucleotides, the CDR3 is TGTGCCAGCAGTTACTCGGGGGCTAGCGGACAAGAGACCCAGTACTTC.

The gene calls are TRBV15 and TRBJ1-1; a possible D gene is TRBD1 (6 bases). The CDR3 length is 15 residues. Trimming pared 0 bases from V and 5 bases from J, leaving 13 bases between. CDR1 and CDR2 (germline): LNHNV, YYDKDF (reference sequence). CDR3: CATSRDPGHDTEAFF. DNA for the CDR3: TGTGCCACCAGCAGAGACCCGGGACATGATACTGAAGCTTTCTTT.

The chain links TRBV7-6 to TRBJ2-3, with D tentatively TRBD1 (8 bases). Between the trimmed V and J ends, which lost 5 bases and 3 bases, there was a span of 21 bases. Germline loops: CDR1 SGHVS, CDR2 FNYEAQ. The CDR3 has 17 residues. The CDR3 DNA reads TGTGCCAGCAGCCGGGGCGGGGGCAGGGGGCCGACAGATACGCAGTATTTT. Its translation: CASSRGGGRGPTDTQYF.

The chain employs TRBV19 and TRBJ2-6, with 7 bases matching TRBD1. With 1 base clipped from V and 4 bases from J, the junction kept 10 bases outside the gene matches. CDR1 and CDR2 from the germline V gene are LNHDA and SQIVND (reference sequence). The CDR3 contains 18 residues. Written as DNA, the CDR3 is TGTGCCAGTAGTATAGGGTATAGGGGGCTGCGGGGGGCCAACGTCCTGACTTTC. Protein: CASSIGYRGLRGANVLTF.

The V and J genes are TRBV7-8 and TRBJ2-1; TRBD2 agrees at 10 bases. Germline V lookup: CDR1 SGHVS, CDR2 FQNEAQ. The CDR3 runs to 16 residues. The V and J ends lost 1 base and 15 bases, in that order; junction bases with no gene match: 15. The CDR3, as DNA: TGTGCCAGCAGCTTAGGTCCTCAGCGGGGGGGTCTGATTGGGTTCTTC. Protein product: CASSLGPQRGGLIGFF. Using reference TRBV7-8 and TRBJ2-1 for the parts outside the CDR3, the full variable domain is GAGVSQSPRYKVAKRGQDVALRCDPISGHVSLFWYQQALGQGPEFLTYFQNEAQLDKSGLPSDRFFAERPEGSVSTLKIQRTQQEDSAVYLCASSLGPQRGGLIGFFGPGTRLTVL.

This chain links TRBV4-2 with TRBJ2-1, with 7 bases lining up with TRBD2. Germline V gives CDR1 LGHNA, CDR2 YNFKEQ. There are 16 residues in the CDR3. V lost 1 base and J lost 5; bases outside the gene matches: 8. The CDR3 DNA is TGTGCCAGCAGCCAAGTTCCGCGGGAGTTGAACAATGAGCAGTTCTTC. Encoded protein: CASSQVPRELNNEQFF.

V gene TRBV20-1 combines with J gene TRBJ2-1; D remains ambiguous. Germline CDR1 DFQATT, CDR2 SNEGSKA (reference sequence). This CDR3 spans 11 amino acids. The V end was cut by 0 bases, the J end by 8 bases, with 5 bases between. The DNA for the CDR3 is TGCAGTGCTAGAGATCTCGATGAGCAGTTCTTC. Protein: CSARDLDEQFF.

The CDR3 DNA is TGTGCCAGCAGCTTCGACGGGTCCTACAATGAGCAGTTCTTC. Residues: CASSFDGSYNEQFF. This sequence joins TRBV5-5 and TRBJ2-1; D gene unclear. Germline CDR1 is SGHKS and CDR2 is YYEKEE (reference sequence). Trimming shortened V by 2 bases and J by 1 base, and 7 bases separated the two germline ends. The CDR3 consists of 14 residues.

The rearrangement links TRBV2 to TRBJ1-2, with 8 bases that match TRBD1. The CDR3 covers 16 residues. Germline lookup yields CDR1 SNHLY and CDR2 FYNNEI. J was trimmed by 3 bases and V by 2 bases; bases with no gene match: 8. CDR3 bases: TGTGCCAGCAGTGAATACTCGACAGGGGCGGACTATGGCTACACCTTC. It specifies CASSEYSTGADYGYTF.

V is TRBV5-1 and J is TRBJ1-6; TRBD1 might be the D (5 bases). This CDR3 contains 19 residues. Deletions cut 0 bases from V and 0 bases from J, with 16 bases between. Germline loops: CDR1 SGHRS, CDR2 YFSETQ. CDR3 sequence reads: CASSLAPAGKSSYNSPLHF. Written as DNA, the CDR3 is TGCGCCAGCAGCTTGGCTCCGGCAGGGAAGAGCTCCTATAATTCACCCCTCCACTTT.

The V call is TRBV19, the J call TRBJ2-1; 12 bases align to TRBD2. This CDR3 is 17 amino acids long. Per germline, CDR1 LNHDA and CDR2 SQIVND (reference sequence). The V gene end was trimmed by 3 bases and the J gene end by 7 bases; junction bases not matched to a gene: 10. The CDR3 sequence: CASSIGLAGGPGNEQFF. The DNA of the CDR3 is TGTGCCAGTAGTATTGGGCTAGCGGGAGGGCCGGGGAATGAGCAGTTCTTC.

The chain uses TRBV7-8 and TRBJ1-1; perhaps TRBD1 as D (6 bases). Germline V gene lookup returns CDR1 SGHVS and CDR2 FQNEAQ. V gave up 1 base and J gave up 4 bases, with 10 bases separating them. The CDR3 spans 14 residues. The CDR3 region is CASSLVGGATEAFF. In nucleotides, the CDR3 is TGTGCCAGCAGCTTAGTCGGGGGGGCCACTGAAGCTTTCTTT.

The chain joins TRBV27 to TRBJ1-1; 8 bases line up with TRBD1. CDR1 and CDR2 (germline): MNHEY, SMNVEV (reference sequence). The junction had 4 bases not matched to a gene; V was cut back by 6 bases and J by 1 base. This CDR3 spans 14 amino acids. Written as DNA, the CDR3 is TGTGCCAGCAGACGGGACAGGACGAACACTGAAGCTTTCTTT. It is translated as CASRRDRTNTEAFF.

This clone was seen a few times. V gene TRBV4-1 combines with J gene TRBJ2-2; TRBD1 matches 8 bases. J lost 0 bases, V lost 4 bases, and 7 bases had no gene match. The CDR3 runs 17 residues. CDR1 is MGHRA, CDR2 YSYEKL, per germline. This CDR3 is CASSRFGTGPNTGELFF. The DNA for the CDR3 is TGCGCCAGCAGCCGGTTTGGGACAGGTCCGAACACCGGGGAGCTGTTTTTT.

The table lists this clone with a count of one. The V gene is TRBV19, the J gene TRBJ2-1, with TRBD2 matching 12 bases. The CDR3 is 16 residues long. Trimming cost V 5 bases and J 3 bases; bases outside gene matches: 5. The germline gives CDR1 LNHDA, CDR2 SQIVND (reference sequence). The CDR3, as DNA: TGTGCCAGTAGTGCCCAGGGACTAGCGGGCTACAATGAGCAGTTCTTC. Translating it yields CASSAQGLAGYNEQFF.

The chain joins TRBV6-2 or TRBV6-3 to TRBJ2-3; D unclear. The CDR3 extends over 15 amino acids. Germline CDR1 is MNHEY and CDR2 is SVGEGT. V was pared by 2 bases and J by 5 bases, with 14 bases between. The CDR3 sequence is CASSYAGSFKDTQYF. Written as DNA, the CDR3 is TGTGCCAGCAGTTACGCTGGCTCTTTCAAAGATACGCAGTATTTT.

This chain joins TRBV19 and TRBJ2-1; D might be TRBD2 (6 bases). The CDR3 spans 16 residues. Germline V gives CDR1 LNHDA, CDR2 SQIVND (reference sequence). Trimming took off 6 bases at V and 9 bases at J, with 24 bases between the two ends. CDR3: CASRTRGNLGFGEQFF. The CDR3 region has the DNA TGTGCCAGTAGGACCCGCGGGAACCTCGGGTTCGGTGAGCAGTTCTTC.

J is TRBJ1-2 and V is TRBV3-1 (or the pseudogene TRBV3-2); 8 bases align to TRBD1. The CDR3 covers 15 residues. V dropped 4 bases and J dropped 5; count of bases not matched to a gene: 9. CDR1 is LGHDT, CDR2 YNNKEL, per germline (reference sequence). DNA of the CDR3: TGTGCCAGCAGCCCCCGCCCAGGGGGCTCTTATGGCTACACCTTC. Protein product: CASSPRPGGSYGYTF.

V gene TRBV2 combines with J gene TRBJ2-5; 9 bases match TRBD1. J lost 3 bases, V lost 3 bases, and 8 bases had no gene match. This CDR3 is built from 16 residues. Germline CDR1 is SNHLY and CDR2 is FYNNEI. The CDR3 here is CASSDHPGQGKETQYF. The DNA of the CDR3 is TGTGCCAGCAGTGACCACCCTGGACAGGGGAAAGAGACCCAGTACTTC.

The chain is built from TRBV5-8 and TRBJ1-5; D perhaps matches TRBD1 (6 bases). Germline lookup yields CDR1 SGHTS and CDR2 YDEGEE. The V gene lost 1 base and the J gene lost 6 bases, with 20 bases spanning the gap. CDR3 length equals 17 residues. The CDR3 DNA follows: TGTGCCAGCAGCTTGCTCATCTCGGGGGGCATCGCTCAGCCCCAGCATTTT. As protein: CASSLLISGGIAQPQHF.

This clone was seen at least ten times. The junction differs from germline at one of its ends, possibly a read error. The chain has TRBV7-9 and TRBJ2-7; tentatively, D is TRBD2 (6 bases). Germline assignment: CDR1 SEHNR and CDR2 FQNEAQ (reference sequence). The CDR3 runs 12 residues. The chain's CDR3 is CAGRRENDEQYF. The CDR3, as DNA: TGTGCCGGCAGGAGGGAGAATGACGAGCAGTACTTC.

The chain carries TRBV4-2 and TRBJ1-2; 7 bases line up with TRBD1. The V segment lost 4 bases and the J segment 5 bases; nucleotides outside the gene matches: 10. The CDR3 contains 15 residues. Germline lookup yields CDR1 LGHNA and CDR2 YNFKEQ. In DNA form, the CDR3 reads TGTGCCAGCAGCCCGACGGAAAGGGGGCTATATGGCTACACCTTC. Translating it yields CASSPTERGLYGYTF.

This clone was seen just once. CDR3 amino acids: CSARGGETQYF. The CDR3 DNA reads TGCAGTGCTAGGGGGGGGGAGACCCAGTACTTC. This rearrangement joins TRBV20-1 to TRBJ2-5; 7 nucleotides match TRBD2. The V and J ends lost 3 bases and 5 bases, in that order; junction bases with no gene match: 0. This CDR3 region has 11 residues. Germline CDR1 reads DFQATT; CDR2 reads SNEGSKA (reference sequence).